This T cell receptor beta chain derives from a study of regulatory T cells in long-lasting Graves disease. Notes on the study in general: The study found lower TCR diversity in persistent Graves' patients than in newly diagnosed ones.

A word on this clonotype: No antigen is known for it.

Assembly of TCR beta libraries relied on iRepertoire HTBI primers together with Arm-PCR of CDR3 regions. One entry per CDR3 protein results from TCRdb running MiXCR on the multiplex PCR reads. This table has approximately 400,000 distinct CDR3 sequences, 15% appearing once. Indicated time point: newly diagnosed GD, antithyroid drugs for less than 3 months. Preparation of the TCR library used RNA extracted from PBMCs. The V and J ends lost 4 bases and 6 bases respectively, with 13 bases between them. The CDR3 spans 14 residues. In germline, CDR1 is SGHDN, CDR2 FVKESK. Separately, the same data were catalogued under a study of T cells in Graves' hyperthyroidism and ophthalmopathy. From that report: Researchers ran a first-round RT-PCR on the TCR CDR3 using the HTBI primer set.

This specimen was peripheral blood mononuclear cells (PBMCs), taken at new diagnosis, from a patient treated with antithyroid drugs. The clonotype comes from a woman aged 40-49 years with Graves disease. The chain recombines TRBV14 with TRBJ2-4; maybe TRBD2 (5 bases). The CDR3: CASSRRISANIQYF. Here the CDR3 DNA reads TGTGCCAGCAGCCGGAGGATTAGCGCAAACATTCAGTACTTC.